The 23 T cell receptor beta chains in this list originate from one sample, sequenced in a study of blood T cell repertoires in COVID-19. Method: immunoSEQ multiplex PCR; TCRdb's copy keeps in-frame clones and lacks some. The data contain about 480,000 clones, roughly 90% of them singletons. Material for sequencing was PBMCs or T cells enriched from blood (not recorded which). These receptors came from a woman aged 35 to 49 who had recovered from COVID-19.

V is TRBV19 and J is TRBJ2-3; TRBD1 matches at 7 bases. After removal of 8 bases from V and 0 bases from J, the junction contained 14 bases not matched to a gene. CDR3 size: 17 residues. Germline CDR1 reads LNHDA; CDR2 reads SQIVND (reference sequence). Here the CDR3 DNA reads TGTGCCAGTGGGGGACAGTCAACCAGTACCAGCACAGATACGCAGTATTTT. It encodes CASGGQSTSTSTDTQYF.

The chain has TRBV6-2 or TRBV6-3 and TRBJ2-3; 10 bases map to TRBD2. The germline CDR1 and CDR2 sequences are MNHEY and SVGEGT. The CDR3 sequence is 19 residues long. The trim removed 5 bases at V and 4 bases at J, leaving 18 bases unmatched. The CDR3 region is CASSLGSGRIVFWPDTQYF. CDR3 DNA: TGTGCCAGCAGTCTGGGTAGCGGGAGGATTGTGTTTTGGCCAGATACGCAGTATTTT.

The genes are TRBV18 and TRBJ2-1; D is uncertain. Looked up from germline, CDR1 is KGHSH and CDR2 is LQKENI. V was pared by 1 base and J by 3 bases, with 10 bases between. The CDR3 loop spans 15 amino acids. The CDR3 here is CASSPRLSLYNEQFF. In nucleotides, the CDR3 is TGTGCCAGCTCACCACGACTTAGCCTCTACAATGAGCAGTTCTTC.

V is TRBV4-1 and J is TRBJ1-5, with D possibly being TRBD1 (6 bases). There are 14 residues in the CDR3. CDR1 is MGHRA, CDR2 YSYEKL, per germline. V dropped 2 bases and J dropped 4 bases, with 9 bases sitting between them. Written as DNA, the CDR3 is TGCGCCAGCAGCCAAAGGCAGGGGAATCAGCCCCAGCATTTT. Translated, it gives CASSQRQGNQPQHF.

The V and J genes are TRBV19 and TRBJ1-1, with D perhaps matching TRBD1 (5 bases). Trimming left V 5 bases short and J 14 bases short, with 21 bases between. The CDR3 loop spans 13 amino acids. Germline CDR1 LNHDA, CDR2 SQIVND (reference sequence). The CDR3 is CASSEQAPGLVFF. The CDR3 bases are TGTGCCAGTAGTGAACAGGCCCCAGGTCTGGTCTTCTTT.

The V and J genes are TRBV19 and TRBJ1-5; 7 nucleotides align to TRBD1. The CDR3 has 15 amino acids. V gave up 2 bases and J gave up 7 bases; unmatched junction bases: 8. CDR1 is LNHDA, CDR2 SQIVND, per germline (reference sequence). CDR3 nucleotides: TGTGCCAGTAGTATAACAGGGGCGGGCGGGCAGCCCCAGCATTTT. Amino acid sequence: CASSITGAGGQPQHF.

The CDR3 coding sequence is TGTGCCAGCAGCCTCAGGGGGCTAGGTCAGCCCCAGCATTTT. This sequence encodes CASSLRGLGQPQHF. V gene TRBV7-2 combines with J gene TRBJ1-5; 8 positions match TRBD1. This CDR3 has 14 residues. Germline CDR1 is SGHTA and CDR2 is FQGNSA. Germline trimming cut 5 bases from V and 6 bases from J; bases unmatched to any gene: 6.

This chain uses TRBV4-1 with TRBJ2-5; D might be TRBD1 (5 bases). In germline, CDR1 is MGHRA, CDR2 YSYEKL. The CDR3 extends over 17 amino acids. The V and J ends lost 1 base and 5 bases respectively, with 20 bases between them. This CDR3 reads CASSQAWQGTVLETQYF. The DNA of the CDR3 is TGCGCCAGCAGCCAAGCGTGGCAGGGTACGGTCTTGGAGACCCAGTACTTC.

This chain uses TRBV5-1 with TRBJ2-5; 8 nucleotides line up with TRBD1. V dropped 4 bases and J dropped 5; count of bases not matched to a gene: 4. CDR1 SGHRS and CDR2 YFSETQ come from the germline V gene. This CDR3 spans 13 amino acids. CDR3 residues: CASSQTGAETQYF. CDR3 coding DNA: TGCGCCAGCAGCCAGACAGGGGCCGAGACCCAGTACTTC.

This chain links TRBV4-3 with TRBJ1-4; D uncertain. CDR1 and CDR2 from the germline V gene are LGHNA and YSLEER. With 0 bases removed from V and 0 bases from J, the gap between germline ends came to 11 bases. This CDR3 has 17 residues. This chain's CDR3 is CASSQDRRGSTNEKLFF. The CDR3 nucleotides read TGCGCCAGCAGCCAAGACCGGCGGGGTTCAACTAATGAAAAACTGTTTTTT.

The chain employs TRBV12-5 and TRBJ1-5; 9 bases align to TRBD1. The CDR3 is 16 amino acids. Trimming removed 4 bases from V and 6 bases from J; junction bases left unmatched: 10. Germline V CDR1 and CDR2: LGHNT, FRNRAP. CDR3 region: CASGSGTGFFGQPQHF. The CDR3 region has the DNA TGTGCTAGTGGTTCCGGGACAGGGTTCTTCGGTCAGCCCCAGCATTTT.

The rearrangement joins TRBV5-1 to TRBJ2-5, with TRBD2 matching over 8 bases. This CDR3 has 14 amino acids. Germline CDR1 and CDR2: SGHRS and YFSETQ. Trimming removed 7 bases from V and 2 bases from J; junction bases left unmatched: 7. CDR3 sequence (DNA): TGCGCCAGCGCTCGCGGGGGGACACAAGAGACCCAGTACTTC. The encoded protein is CASARGGTQETQYF. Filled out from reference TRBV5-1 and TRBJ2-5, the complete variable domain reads KAGVTQTPRYLIKTRGQQVTLSCSPISGHRSVSWYQQTPGQGLQFLFEYFSETQRNKGNFPGRFSGRQFSNSRSEMNVSTLELGDSALYLCASARGGTQETQYFGPGTRLLVL.

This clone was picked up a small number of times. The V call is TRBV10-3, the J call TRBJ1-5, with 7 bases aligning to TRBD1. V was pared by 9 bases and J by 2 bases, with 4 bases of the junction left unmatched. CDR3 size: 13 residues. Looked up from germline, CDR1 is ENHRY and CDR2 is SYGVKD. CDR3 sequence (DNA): TGTGCCATAGCCGGGACAGGCAATCAGCCCCAGCATTTT. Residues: CAIAGTGNQPQHF.

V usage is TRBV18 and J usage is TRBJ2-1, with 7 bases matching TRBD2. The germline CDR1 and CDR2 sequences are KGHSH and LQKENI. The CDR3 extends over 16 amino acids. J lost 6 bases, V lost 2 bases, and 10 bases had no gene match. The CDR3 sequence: CASSPLAGPEVNEQFF. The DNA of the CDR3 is TGTGCCAGCTCACCATTAGCGGGTCCTGAGGTCAATGAGCAGTTCTTC. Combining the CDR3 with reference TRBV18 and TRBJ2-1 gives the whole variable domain NAGVMQNPRHLVRRRGQEARLRCSPMKGHSHVYWYRQLPEEGLKFMVYLQKENIIDESGMPKERFSAEFPKEGPSILRIQQVVRGDSAAYFCASSPLAGPEVNEQFFGPGTRLTVL.

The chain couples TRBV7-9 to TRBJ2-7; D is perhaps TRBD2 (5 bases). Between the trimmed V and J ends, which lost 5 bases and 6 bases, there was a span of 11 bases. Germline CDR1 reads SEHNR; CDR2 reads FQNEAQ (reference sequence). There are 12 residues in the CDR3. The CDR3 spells CASSAIGSEQYF. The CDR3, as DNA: TGTGCCAGCAGCGCGATTGGGAGCGAGCAGTACTTC. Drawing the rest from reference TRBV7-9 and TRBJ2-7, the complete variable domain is DTGVSQNPRHKITKRGQNVTFRCDPISEHNRLYWYRQTLGQGPEFLTYFQNEAQLEKSRLLSDRFSAERPKGSFSTLEIQRTEQGDSAMYLCASSAIGSEQYFGPGTRLTVT.

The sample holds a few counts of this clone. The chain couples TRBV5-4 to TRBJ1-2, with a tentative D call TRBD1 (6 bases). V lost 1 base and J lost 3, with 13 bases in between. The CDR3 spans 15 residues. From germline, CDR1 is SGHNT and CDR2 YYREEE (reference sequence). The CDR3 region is CASSLQGIGDYGYTF. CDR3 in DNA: TGTGCCAGCAGCTTGCAGGGGATTGGCGACTATGGCTACACCTTC.

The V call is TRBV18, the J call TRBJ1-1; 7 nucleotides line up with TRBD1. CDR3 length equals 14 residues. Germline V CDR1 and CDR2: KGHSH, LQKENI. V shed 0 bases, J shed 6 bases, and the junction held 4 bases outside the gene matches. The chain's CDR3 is CASSPPKGAAEAFF. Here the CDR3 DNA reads TGTGCCAGCTCACCACCGAAGGGGGCGGCTGAAGCTTTCTTT.

The CDR3 loop reads CASSSRDRTSAGANVLTF. The CDR3 DNA is TGTGCCAGCAGCTCCCGGGACAGAACTTCAGCCGGGGCCAACGTCCTGACTTTC. V gene TRBV7-2 combines with J gene TRBJ2-6; 7 bases agree with TRBD1. J lost 4 bases, V lost 4 bases, and 13 bases had no gene match. Germline V lookup: CDR1 SGHTA, CDR2 FQGNSA. The CDR3 has 18 amino acids.

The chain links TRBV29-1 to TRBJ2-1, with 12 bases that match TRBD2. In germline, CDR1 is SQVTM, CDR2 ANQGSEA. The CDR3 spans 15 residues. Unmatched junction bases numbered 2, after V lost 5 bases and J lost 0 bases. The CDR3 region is CSVRLAGASYNEQFF. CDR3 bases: TGCAGCGTTCGACTAGCGGGGGCCTCCTACAATGAGCAGTTCTTC.

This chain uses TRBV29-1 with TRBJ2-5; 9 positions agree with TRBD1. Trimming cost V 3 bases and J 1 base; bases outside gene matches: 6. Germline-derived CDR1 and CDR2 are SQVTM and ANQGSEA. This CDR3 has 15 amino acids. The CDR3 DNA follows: TGCAGCGTTGACCCCGGGACAGGGAGCCAAGAGACCCAGTACTTC. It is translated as CSVDPGTGSQETQYF. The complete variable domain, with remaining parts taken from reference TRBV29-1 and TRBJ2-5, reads SAVISQKPSRDICQRGTSLTIQCQVDSQVTMMFWYRQQPGQSLTLIATANQGSEATYESGFVIDKFPISRPNLTFSTLTVSNMSPEDSSIYLCSVDPGTGSQETQYFGPGTRLLVL.

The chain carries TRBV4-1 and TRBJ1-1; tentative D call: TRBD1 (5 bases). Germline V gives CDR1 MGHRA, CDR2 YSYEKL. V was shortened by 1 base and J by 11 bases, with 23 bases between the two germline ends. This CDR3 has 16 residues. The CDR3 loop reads CASSQGLGGPGPRAFF. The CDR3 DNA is TGCGCCAGCAGCCAAGGCTTGGGGGGACCAGGACCGCGCGCTTTCTTT.

CDR3 protein: CASSPRAKNIQYF. The DNA for the CDR3 is TGTGCCAGCAGCCCCAGAGCCAAAAACATTCAGTACTTC. The chain couples TRBV3-1 (or the pseudogene TRBV3-2) to TRBJ2-4; D remains unclear. CDR3 length equals 13 residues. Germline loops: CDR1 LGHDT, CDR2 YNNKEL (reference sequence). V dropped 4 bases and J dropped 0 bases, with 4 bases sitting between them.

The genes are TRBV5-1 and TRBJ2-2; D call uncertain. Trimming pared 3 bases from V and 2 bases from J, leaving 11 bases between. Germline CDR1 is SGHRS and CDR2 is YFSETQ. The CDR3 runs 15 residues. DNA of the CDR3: TGCGCCAGCAGCTCCTTGGTTAGAAACACCGGGGAGCTGTTTTTT. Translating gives CASSSLVRNTGELFF. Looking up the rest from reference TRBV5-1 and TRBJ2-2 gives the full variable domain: KAGVTQTPRYLIKTRGQQVTLSCSPISGHRSVSWYQQTPGQGLQFLFEYFSETQRNKGNFPGRFSGRQFSNSRSEMNVSTLELGDSALYLCASSSLVRNTGELFFGEGSRLTVL.